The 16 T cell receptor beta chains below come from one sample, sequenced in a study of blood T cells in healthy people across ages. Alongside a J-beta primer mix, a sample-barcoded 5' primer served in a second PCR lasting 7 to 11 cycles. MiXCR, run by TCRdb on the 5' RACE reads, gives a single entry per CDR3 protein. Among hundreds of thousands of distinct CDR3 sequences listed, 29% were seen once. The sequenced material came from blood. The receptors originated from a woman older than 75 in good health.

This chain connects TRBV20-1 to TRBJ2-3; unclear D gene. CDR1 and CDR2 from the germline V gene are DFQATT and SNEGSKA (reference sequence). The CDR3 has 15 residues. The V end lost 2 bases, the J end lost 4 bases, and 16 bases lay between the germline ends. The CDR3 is CSARLRAVGPDTQYF. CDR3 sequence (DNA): TGCAGTGCTAGACTTAGGGCGGTGGGCCCAGATACGCAGTATTTT.

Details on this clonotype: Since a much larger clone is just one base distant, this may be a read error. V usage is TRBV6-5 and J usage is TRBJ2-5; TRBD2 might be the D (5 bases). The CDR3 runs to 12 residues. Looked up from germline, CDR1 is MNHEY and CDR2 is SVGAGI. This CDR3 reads CASKRPQEAQYF. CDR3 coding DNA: TGTGCCAGCAAGCGGCCACAAGAGGCCCAGTACTTC.

This CDR3 reads CAISGGGGSSYEQYF. CDR3 in DNA: TGTGCCATCAGCGGAGGAGGCGGGAGCTCCTACGAGCAGTACTTC. The V call is TRBV10-3, the J call TRBJ2-7, with 7 nucleotides matching TRBD2. The CDR3 has 15 residues. Trimming cost V 6 bases and J 0 bases; bases outside gene matches: 8. The germline V gene encodes CDR1 ENHRY and CDR2 SYGVKD.

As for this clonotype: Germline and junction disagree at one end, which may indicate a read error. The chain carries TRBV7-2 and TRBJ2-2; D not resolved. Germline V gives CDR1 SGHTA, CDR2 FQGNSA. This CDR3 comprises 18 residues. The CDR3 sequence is CASSLEPLRRLNTWELFF. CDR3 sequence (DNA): TGTGCCAGCAGCTTAGAGCCCCTACGGCGTCTGAACACCTGGGAGCTGTTTTTT.

The CDR3 nucleotides read TGTGCCAGCACCCTTGTCGGGACAGGGAATAATTCACCCCTCCACTTT. Translation: CASTLVGTGNNSPLHF. The chain has TRBV5-5 and TRBJ1-6, with 9 positions matching TRBD1. Trimming took 6 bases from V and 5 from J; bases not matched to a gene: 9. The CDR3 has 16 residues. Germline-derived CDR1 and CDR2 are SGHKS and YYEKEE (reference sequence).

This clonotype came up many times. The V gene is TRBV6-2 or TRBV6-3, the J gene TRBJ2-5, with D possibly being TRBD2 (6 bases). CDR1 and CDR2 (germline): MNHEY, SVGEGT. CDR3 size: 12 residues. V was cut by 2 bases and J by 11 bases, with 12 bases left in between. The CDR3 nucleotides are TGTGCCAGCAGTTACACGTCAGGGAGGCAGTACTTC. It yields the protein CASSYTSGRQYF.

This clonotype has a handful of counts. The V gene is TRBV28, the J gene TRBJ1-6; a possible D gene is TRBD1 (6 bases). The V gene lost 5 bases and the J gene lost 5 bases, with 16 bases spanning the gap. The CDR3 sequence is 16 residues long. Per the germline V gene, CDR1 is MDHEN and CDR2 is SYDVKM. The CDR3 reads CASSKPRGLDNSPLHF. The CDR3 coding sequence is TGTGCCAGCAGTAAGCCGAGGGGGTTGGATAATTCACCCCTCCACTTT.

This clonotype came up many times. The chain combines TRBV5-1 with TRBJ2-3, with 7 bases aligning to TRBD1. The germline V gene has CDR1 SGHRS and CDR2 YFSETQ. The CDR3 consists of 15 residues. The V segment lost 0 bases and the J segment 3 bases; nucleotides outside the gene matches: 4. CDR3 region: CASSLGQGWTDTQYF. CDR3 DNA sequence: TGCGCCAGCAGCTTGGGACAGGGTTGGACAGATACGCAGTATTTT. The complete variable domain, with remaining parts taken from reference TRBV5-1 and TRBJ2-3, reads KAGVTQTPRYLIKTRGQQVTLSCSPISGHRSVSWYQQTPGQGLQFLFEYFSETQRNKGNFPGRFSGRQFSNSRSEMNVSTLELGDSALYLCASSLGQGWTDTQYFGPGTRLTVL.

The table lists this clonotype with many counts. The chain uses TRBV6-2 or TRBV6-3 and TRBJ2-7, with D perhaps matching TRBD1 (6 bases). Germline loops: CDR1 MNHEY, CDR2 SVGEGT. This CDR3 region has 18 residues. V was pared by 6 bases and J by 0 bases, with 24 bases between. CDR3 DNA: TGTGCCAGCAGCCACCGGGGCAGGACAGACCGCTTCTCCTACGAGCAGTACTTC. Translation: CASSHRGRTDRFSYEQYF.

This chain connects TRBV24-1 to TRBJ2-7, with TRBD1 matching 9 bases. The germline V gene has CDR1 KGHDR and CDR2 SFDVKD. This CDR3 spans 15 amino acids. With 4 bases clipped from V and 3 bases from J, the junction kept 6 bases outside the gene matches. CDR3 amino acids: CATSDPGTGRYEQYF. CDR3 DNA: TGTGCCACCAGTGACCCAGGGACAGGGCGCTACGAGCAGTACTTC.

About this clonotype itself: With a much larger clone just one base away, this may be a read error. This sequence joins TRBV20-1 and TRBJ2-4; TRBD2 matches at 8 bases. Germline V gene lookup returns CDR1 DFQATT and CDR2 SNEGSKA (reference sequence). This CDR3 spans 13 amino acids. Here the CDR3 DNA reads TGCAGTGCTAGTCCCGGGAGGGGGAACATTCGGTACTTC. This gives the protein CSASPGRGNIRYF.

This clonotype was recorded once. CDR3 in DNA: TGTGCCAGCAGCTCGAGCTGGGGGCTCAATGAGCAGTTCTTC. It is translated as CASSSSWGLNEQFF. The V call is TRBV5-5, the J call TRBJ2-1; D may be TRBD1 (6 bases). The germline V and J ends were trimmed by 3 bases and 6 bases, with 13 bases remaining between them. This CDR3 spans 14 amino acids. Per germline, CDR1 SGHKS and CDR2 YYEKEE (reference sequence). The entire variable domain, with the rest obtained from reference TRBV5-5 and TRBJ2-1, is as follows: DAGVTQSPTHLIKTRGQQVTLRCSPISGHKSVSWYQQVLGQGPQFIFQYYEKEERGRGNFPDRFSARQFPNYSSELNVNALLLGDSALYLCASSSSWGLNEQFFGPGTRLTVL.

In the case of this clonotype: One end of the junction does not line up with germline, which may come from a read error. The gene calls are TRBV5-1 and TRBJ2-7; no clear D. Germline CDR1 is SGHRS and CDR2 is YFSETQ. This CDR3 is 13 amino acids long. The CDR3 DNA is TGCGCCAGCAGCTCGCCGAGCTCCTACGCGCAGTACTTC. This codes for CASSSPSSYAQYF. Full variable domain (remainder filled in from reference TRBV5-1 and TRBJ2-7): KAGVTQTPRYLIKTRGQQVTLSCSPISGHRSVSWYQQTPGQGLQFLFEYFSETQRNKGNFPGRFSGRQFSNSRSEMNVSTLELGDSALYLCASSSPSSYAQYFGPGTRLTVT.

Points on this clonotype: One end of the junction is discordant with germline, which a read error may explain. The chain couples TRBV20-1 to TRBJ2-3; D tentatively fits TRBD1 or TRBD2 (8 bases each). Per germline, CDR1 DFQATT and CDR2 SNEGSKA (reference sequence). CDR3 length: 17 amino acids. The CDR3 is CGASGLRGRTSTDTQYF. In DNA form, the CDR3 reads TGCGGTGCTAGCGGGCTCAGGGGGCGAACTAGCACAGATACGCAGTATTTT.

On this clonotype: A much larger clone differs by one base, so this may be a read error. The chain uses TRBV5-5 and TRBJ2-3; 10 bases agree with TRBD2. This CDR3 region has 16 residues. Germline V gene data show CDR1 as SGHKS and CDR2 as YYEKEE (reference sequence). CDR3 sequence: CASSLNSGGASDTRYF. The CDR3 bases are TGTGCCAGCAGCTTAAACAGCGGGGGGGCCTCAGATACGCGGTATTTT.

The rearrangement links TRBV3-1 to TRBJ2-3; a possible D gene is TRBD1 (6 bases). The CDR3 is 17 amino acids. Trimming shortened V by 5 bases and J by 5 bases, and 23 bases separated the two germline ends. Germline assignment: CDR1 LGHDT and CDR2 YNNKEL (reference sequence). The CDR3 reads CASSKHGAREQGDTQYF. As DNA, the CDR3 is TGTGCCAGCAGCAAACACGGAGCCAGGGAACAGGGAGATACGCAGTATTTT.